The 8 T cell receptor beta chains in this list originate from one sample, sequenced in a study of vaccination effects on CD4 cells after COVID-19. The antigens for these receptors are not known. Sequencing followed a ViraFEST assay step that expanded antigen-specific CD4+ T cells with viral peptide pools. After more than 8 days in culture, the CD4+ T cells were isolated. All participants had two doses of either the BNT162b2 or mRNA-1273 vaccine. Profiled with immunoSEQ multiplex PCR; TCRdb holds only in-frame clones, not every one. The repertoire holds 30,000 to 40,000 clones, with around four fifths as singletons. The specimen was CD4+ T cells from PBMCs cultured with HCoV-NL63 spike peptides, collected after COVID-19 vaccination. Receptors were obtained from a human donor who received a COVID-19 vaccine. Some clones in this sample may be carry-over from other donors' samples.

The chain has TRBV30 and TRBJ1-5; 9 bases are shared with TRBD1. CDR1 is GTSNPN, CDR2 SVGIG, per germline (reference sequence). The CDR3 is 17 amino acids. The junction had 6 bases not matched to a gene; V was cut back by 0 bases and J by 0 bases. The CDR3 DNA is TGTGCCTGGAGTGTACAGGGACAGGGATATAGCAATCAGCCCCAGCATTTT. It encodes CAWSVQGQGYSNQPQHF.

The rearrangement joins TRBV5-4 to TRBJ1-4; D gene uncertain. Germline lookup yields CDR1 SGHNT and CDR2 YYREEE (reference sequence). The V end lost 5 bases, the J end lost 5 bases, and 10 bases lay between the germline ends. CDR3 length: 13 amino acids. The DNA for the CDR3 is TGTGCCAGCAGTGAGACAAACAATGAAAAACTGTTTTTT. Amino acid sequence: CASSETNNEKLFF. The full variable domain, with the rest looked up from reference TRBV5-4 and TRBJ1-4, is ETGVTQSPTHLIKTRGQQVTLRCSSQSGHNTVSWYQQALGQGPQFIFQYYREEENGRGNFPPRFSGLQFPNYSSELNVNALELDDSALYLCASSETNNEKLFFGSGTQLSVL.

The CDR3 DNA follows: TGCGCCAGTCGCTATAAGGAAGACACTGAAGCTTTCTTT. This encodes CASRYKEDTEAFF. V gene TRBV5-1 combines with J gene TRBJ1-1; no firm D call. CDR3 length equals 13 residues. Trimming shortened V by 8 bases and J by 3 bases, and 14 bases separated the two germline ends. CDR1 is SGHRS and CDR2 is YFSETQ in the germline V gene.

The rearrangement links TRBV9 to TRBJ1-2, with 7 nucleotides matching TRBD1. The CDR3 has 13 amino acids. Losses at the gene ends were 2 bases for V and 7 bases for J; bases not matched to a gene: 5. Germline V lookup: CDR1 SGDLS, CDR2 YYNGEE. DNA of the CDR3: TGTGCCAGCAGCGTTGACAGGGCGGGTGGCTACACCTTC. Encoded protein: CASSVDRAGGYTF.

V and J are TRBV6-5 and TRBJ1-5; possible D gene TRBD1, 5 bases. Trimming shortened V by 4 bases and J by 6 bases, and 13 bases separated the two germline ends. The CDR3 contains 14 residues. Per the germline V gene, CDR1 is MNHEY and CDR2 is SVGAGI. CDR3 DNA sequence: TGTGCCAGCAGTTTTAGGGGTCGAGGTCAGCCCCAGCATTTT. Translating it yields CASSFRGRGQPQHF.

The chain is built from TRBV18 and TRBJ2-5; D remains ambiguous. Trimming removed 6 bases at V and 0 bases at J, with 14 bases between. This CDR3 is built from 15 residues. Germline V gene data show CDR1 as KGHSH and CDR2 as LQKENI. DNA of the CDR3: TGTGCCAGCTCCTACTTAGACGCGTACCAAGAGACCCAGTACTTC. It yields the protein CASSYLDAYQETQYF.

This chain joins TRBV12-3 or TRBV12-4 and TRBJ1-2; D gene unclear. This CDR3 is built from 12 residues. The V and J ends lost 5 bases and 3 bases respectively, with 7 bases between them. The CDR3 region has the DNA TGTGCCAGCAGTCAGGCCTACTATGGCTACACCTTC. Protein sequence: CASSQAYYGYTF.

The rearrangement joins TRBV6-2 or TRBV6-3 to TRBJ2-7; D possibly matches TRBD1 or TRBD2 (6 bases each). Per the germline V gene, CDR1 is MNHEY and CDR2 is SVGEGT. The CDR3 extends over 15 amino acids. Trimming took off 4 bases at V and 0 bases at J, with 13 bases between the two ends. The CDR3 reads CASSSLGGHSYEQYF. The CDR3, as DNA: TGTGCCAGCAGTTCGCTAGGGGGGCACTCCTACGAGCAGTACTTC.